This TCR beta chain was observed in a study of T cells after posttransplantation cyclophosphamide. The data were produced by immunoSEQ multiplex PCR, yet TCRdb's version contains in-frame clones alone and is incomplete. The sample includes some 14,000 clones, none of them occurring once. A marrow graft followed busulfan-fludarabine conditioning, with cyclophosphamide on days +3 and +4. Broader study findings: Donor-recipient repertoire similarity was low at 1-2 months, rising over year one. After PTCy, TRB diversity resembled that of CNI/methotrexate controls. TRB overlap between skin or GI tissue T cells and blood was limited.

A few counts support this clone. The antigen is not known. CDR3 length: 14 amino acids. From germline, CDR1 is MDHEN and CDR2 SYDVKM. The TCR sequence derives from a female patient in her forties who received an allogeneic stem cell transplant from a related donor, was CMV-positive, and had no GVHD. Part of the T cells may come from the graft donor. The chain combines TRBV28 with TRBJ2-5; 7 bases agree with TRBD2. The DNA end lines up better with TRBJ2-7; the J call may be wrong. The sample was PBMCs, taken around 1,100 days after allogeneic stem cell transplant with posttransplant cyclophosphamide. CDR3 protein: CASQQGGSSYEQYF. The CDR3 coding sequence is TGTGCCAGCCAGCAGGGAGGGAGCTCCTACGAGCAGTACTTC.